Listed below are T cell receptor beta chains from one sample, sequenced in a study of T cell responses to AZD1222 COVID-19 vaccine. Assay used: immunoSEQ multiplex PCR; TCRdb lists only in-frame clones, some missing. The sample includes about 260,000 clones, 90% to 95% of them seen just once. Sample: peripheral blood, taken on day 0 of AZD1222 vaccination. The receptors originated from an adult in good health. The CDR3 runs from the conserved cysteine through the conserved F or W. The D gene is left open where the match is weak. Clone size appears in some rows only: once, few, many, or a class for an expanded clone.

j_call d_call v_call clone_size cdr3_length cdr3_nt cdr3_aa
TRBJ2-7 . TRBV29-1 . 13 TGCAGCGTTGCCGTTCGGCGGGACTACGAGCAGTACTTC CSVAVRRDYEQYF
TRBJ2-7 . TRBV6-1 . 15 TGTGCCAGCAGTGAAGATTCCGGGGTAGTCGGCGAGCAGTACTTC CASSEDSGVVGEQYF
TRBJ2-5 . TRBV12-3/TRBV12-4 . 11 TGTGCCAGCAGTTTAGGAGAGACCCAGTACTTC CASSLGETQYF
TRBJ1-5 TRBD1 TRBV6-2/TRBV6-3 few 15 TGTGCCAGCAGCCCCGACAGGGGTCGTCATCAGCCCCAGCATTTT CASSPDRGRHQPQHF
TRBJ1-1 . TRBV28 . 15 TGTGCCAGCAACCTCCCCTCCCTGAAGGGAACTGAAGCTTTCTTT CASNLPSLKGTEAFF
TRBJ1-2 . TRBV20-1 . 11 TGCAGTATACAGGTGGACTATGGCTACACCTTC CSIQVDYGYTF
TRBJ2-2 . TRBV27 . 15 TGTGCCACCCGCGGGGCTAGCGAGTACACCGGGGAGCTGTTTTTT CATRGASEYTGELFF
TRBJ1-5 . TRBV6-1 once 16 TGTGCCAGCAGTGCCGTTCGGGGGCCGAGGAATCAGCCCCAGCATTTT CASSAVRGPRNQPQHF
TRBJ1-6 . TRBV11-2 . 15 TGTGCCAGCAGCCCTTCCGAGGGCTCCGTTTCACCCCTCCACTTT CASSPSEGSVSPLHF
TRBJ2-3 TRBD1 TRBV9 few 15 TGTGCCAGCAGCGTAGGGCAGGGGGCAAGGGATACGCAGTATTTT CASSVGQGARDTQYF
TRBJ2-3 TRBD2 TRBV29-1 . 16 TGCAGCGTAGCACTAGCGGGAGGGCCTGGCACAGATACGCAGTATTTT CSVALAGGPGTDTQYF
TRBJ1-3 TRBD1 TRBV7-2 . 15 TGTGCCAGCAGCTCCTCAGGGGGCGCTGGAAACACCATATATTTT CASSSSGGAGNTIYF
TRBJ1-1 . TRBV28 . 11 TGTGCCAGCAGTTCCCTCACTGAAGCTTTCTTT CASSSLTEAFF
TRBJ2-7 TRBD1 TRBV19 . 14 TGTGCCAGTAGTCCCCCGGGACAGGCAAGGCGCCGGTACTTC CASSPPGQARRRYF
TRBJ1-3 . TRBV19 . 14 TGTGCCAGTAGTTTCAGACAGGCACCCAGCACCATATATTTT CASSFRQAPSTIYF
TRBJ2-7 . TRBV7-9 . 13 TGTGCCAGCAGCTTGGCGGGATCCTACGAGCAGTACTTC CASSLAGSYEQYF
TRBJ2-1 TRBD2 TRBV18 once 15 TGTGCCAGCTCACCTCTAGCGGGAACAGACAATGAGCAGTTCTTC CASSPLAGTDNEQFF
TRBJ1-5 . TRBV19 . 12 TGTGCCAGTAGTGTAGGCTATCAGCCCCAGCATTTT CASSVGYQPQHF
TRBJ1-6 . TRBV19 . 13 TGTGCCAGTAGAGGGAGGAGGAACTCACCCCTCCACTTT CASRGRRNSPLHF
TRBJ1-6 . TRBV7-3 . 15 TGTGCCAGCAGCTTAAATCCGGGCCCGAATTCACCCCTCCACTTT CASSLNPGPNSPLHF
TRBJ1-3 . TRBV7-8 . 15 TGTGCCAGCAGCCCATGGCGGGATCGAGGAAACACCATATATTTT CASSPWRDRGNTIYF
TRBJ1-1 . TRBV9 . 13 TGTGCCAGCAGCTATGACAGGAACACTGAAGCTTTCTTT CASSYDRNTEAFF
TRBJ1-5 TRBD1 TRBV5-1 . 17 TGCGCCAGCAGCTTAGTTCCACCGGGACAGGGGAATCAGCCCCAGCATTTT CASSLVPPGQGNQPQHF
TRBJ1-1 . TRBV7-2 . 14 TGTGCCAGCAGCCCACTGCACGGCCAGGTTGAAGCTTTCTTT CASSPLHGQVEAFF
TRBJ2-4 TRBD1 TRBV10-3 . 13 TGTGCCATCGGTCAGGACAGGGGGAACATTCAGTACTTC CAIGQDRGNIQYF
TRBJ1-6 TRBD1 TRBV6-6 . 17 TGTGCCAGCAGTCCAGGACAGGGAAGGTCCTATAATTCACCCCTCCACTTT CASSPGQGRSYNSPLHF
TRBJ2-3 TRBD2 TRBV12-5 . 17 TGTGCTAGTGGTTTGGTACGAGCGGGAGGTAGGCCAGATACGCAGTATTTT CASGLVRAGGRPDTQYF
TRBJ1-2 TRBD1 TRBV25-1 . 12 TGTGCCATATGGGACAGCTCCTATGGCTACACCTTC CAIWDSSYGYTF
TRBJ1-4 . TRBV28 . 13 TGTGCCAGCAGTTTAAATGGGGGGGAAAAACTGTTTTTT CASSLNGGEKLFF
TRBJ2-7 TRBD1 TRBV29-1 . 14 TGCAGCGTTGAGTCTCGGGCAGGGGGCGTTTTTCAGTACTTC CSVESRAGGVFQYF
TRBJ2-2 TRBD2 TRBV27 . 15 TGTGCCAGCACTCTTCTAGCGGGAGTATCCGGGGAGCTGTTTTTT CASTLLAGVSGELFF
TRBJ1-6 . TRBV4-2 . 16 TGTGCCAGCAGCCAAGATTCAGGGAGACAGAATTCACCCCTCCACTTT CASSQDSGRQNSPLHF
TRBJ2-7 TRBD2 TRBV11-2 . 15 TGTGCCAGCAGCCAGAGACTAGCGGGATCCTACGAGCAGTACTTC CASSQRLAGSYEQYF
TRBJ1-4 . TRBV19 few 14 TGTGCCAGTAGTCTCTACTCGATTAATGAAAAACTGTTTTTT CASSLYSINEKLFF
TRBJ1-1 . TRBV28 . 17 TGTGCCAGCAGTTTTCCAACGACACGGGGCGGTATCACTGAAGCTTTCTTT CASSFPTTRGGITEAFF
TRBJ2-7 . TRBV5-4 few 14 TGTGCCAGCAGCTTGGCCGGCCACTCCTACGAGCAGTACTTC CASSLAGHSYEQYF
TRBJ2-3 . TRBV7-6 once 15 TGTGCCAGCAGCGGGGAGCCTCGGGGCACAGATACGCAGTATTTT CASSGEPRGTDTQYF
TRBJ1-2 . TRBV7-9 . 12 TGTGCCAGCAGCTTAGCCTCCTATGGCTACACCTTC CASSLASYGYTF
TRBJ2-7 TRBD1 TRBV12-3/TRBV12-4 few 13 TGTGCCAGCAGTGCAGGGGGCTCCTACGAGCAGTACTTC CASSAGGSYEQYF
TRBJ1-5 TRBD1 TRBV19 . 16 TGTGCCAGTAGTATCAGGGGGACCTTTAGCAATCAGCCCCAGCATTTT CASSIRGTFSNQPQHF
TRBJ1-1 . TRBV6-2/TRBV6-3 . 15 TGTGCCAGCAGTTATGGCGGGGGGACGGCGACTGAAGCTTTCTTT CASSYGGGTATEAFF
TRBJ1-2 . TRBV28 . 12 TGTGCCAGCAGCCCCCCGATGGGGGGCTACACCTTC CASSPPMGGYTF
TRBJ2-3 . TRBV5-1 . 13 TGCGCCAGCAGCTTGGTAGGGGCAGATACGCAGTATTTT CASSLVGADTQYF
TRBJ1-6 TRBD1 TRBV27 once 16 TGTGCCAGCAGTCCCGGGACAGGGCTTAGTTCCGCACCCCTCCACTTT CASSPGTGLSSAPLHF
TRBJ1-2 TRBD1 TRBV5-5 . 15 TGTGCCAGCAGCTTGGCCGCGGGACAGGGGGGAGGCTACACCTTC CASSLAAGQGGGYTF
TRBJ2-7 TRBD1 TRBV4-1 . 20 TGCGCCAGCAGCCAAGATCCGCGACACCCTAGGGGGCGGAGCCCCTACGAGCAGTACTTC CASSQDPRHPRGRSPYEQYF
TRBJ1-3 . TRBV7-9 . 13 TGTGCCAGCACGGACAGCTCTGGAAACACCATATATTTT CASTDSSGNTIYF
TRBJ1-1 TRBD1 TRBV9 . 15 TGTGCCAGCGGAATGGGGGCAGGGGGCATCACTGAAGCTTTCTTT CASGMGAGGITEAFF
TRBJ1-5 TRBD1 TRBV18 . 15 TGTGCCAGCTCACCCCCGGGACAGGGAGGTCAGCCCCAGCATTTT CASSPPGQGGQPQHF
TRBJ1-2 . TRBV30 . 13 TGTGCCTGGGCCCCGGGAGGGCACTATGGCTACACCTTC CAWAPGGHYGYTF
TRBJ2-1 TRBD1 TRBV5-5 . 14 TGTGCCAGCAGCAAACAGGGGGCGCTTAATGAGCAGTTCTTC CASSKQGALNEQFF
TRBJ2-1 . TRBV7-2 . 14 TGTGCCAGCAGCTTAGCGGGAGGGGGAGATGAGCAGTTCTTC CASSLAGGGDEQFF
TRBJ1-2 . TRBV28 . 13 TGTGCCAGCACCCTCGCAGTAAACTATGGCTACACCTTC CASTLAVNYGYTF
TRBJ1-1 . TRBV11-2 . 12 TGTGCCAGCAGCTTAGGACGTGCGTGGGCTTTCTTT CASSLGRAWAFF